Listed below are T cell receptor beta chains from one sample, sequenced in a study of T-cell reconstitution after alpha-beta-depleted transplantation in children. Each CDR3 protein is one row after TCRdb ran MiXCR on the PCR reads. Here the sample spans approximately 240,000 distinct CDR3 sequences, about 9.6% being singletons. Sample: PBMCs from the stem cell graft donor, taken from the stem cell graft. The receptors here all came from a human donor who donated a stem cell graft to a child with SCID. The CDR3 runs from the conserved cysteine through the conserved F or W.

V | CDR3
TRBV10-2 | CASSDLGAGTYEQYF
TRBV5-1 | CASSYLGTGENTEAFF
TRBV7-9 | CASSLIAEGGTQYF
TRBV4-1 | CASSQGQADTQYF
TRBV20-1 | CSAPHPSGDPGTDTQYF
TRBV18 | CASSPSGAQETQYF
TRBV7-2 | CASSTLRDNYGYTF
TRBV9 | CASSRRLASTDTQYF
TRBV29-1 | CSAEKDSTEAFF
TRBV5-5 | CASSSQGFTDTQYF
TRBV20-1 | CSARVNRDWDTEAFF
TRBV12-3/TRBV12-4 | CASGFQAHSYEQYF
TRBV20-1 | CSAILNTEAFF
TRBV12-3/TRBV12-4 | CASSLFNSLDYGYTF
TRBV29-1 | CSVTGLDFNEQFF
TRBV20-1 | CSAPSGGRNTDTQYF
TRBV5-1 | CASSLEWTEQFF
TRBV5-1 | CASSPRDRQETQYF
TRBV7-2 | CASRPGFGGYTF
TRBV10-3 | CATWTGGFSYEQYF
TRBV4-1 | CASSQGHSNQPQHF
TRBV5-1 | CASSLYRGHEQYF
TRBV9 | CASGDGGYNEQFF
TRBV10-3 | CATESRTGATDTQYF